Sequencing of this T cell receptor (beta chain) was carried out in a study of patients and donors after allogeneic stem cell transplantation. This clonotype has ten or more counts. Via MiXCR, TCRdb re-called the RT-PCR reads, giving one row per CDR3 protein. The table shows approximately 430,000 distinct CDR3 sequences, with approximately 16% occurring only once. Unmatched junction bases numbered 7, after V lost 1 base and J lost 4 bases. The CDR3 covers 17 residues. Germline CDR1 LGHNA, CDR2 YNFKEQ. The source is a human donor who was either an allogeneic HSCT recipient or a stem cell or donor lymphocyte infusion donor (not recorded which). It is not recorded whose cells these are; they may come from a transplant donor. The sample was blood, either unsorted or a sorted T cell fraction (not recorded which). J is TRBJ1-4 and V is TRBV4-2; 9 nucleotides agree with TRBD1. The CDR3 here is CASSQAHPGQGNEKLFF. CDR3 DNA sequence: TGTGCCAGCAGCCAAGCTCATCCGGGACAGGGTAATGAAAAACTGTTTTTT.